A selection of T cell receptor beta chains follows, all from one sample in a study of cytomegalovirus exposure and HLA in healthy donors. Data came from immunoSEQ multiplex PCR; TCRdb stores just in-frame clones and leaves some out. The sample has 95,000 to 100,000 clones, roughly three quarters seen once; the top ten hold more than 1.5%. The sample comprised PBMCs. The source of these receptors is a man in his forties or fifties in good health and CMV-seronegative. Each CDR3 is given with its conserved first and last residue. D genes are given only for firm matches. Part of the rows lack a size; the others show once, few, many or a class for expanded clones.

cdr3_aa cdr3_nt j_call v_call d_call clone_size
CASSSGSFYGYTF TGTGCCAGCAGTTCCGGGTCTTTCTATGGCTACACCTTC TRBJ1-2 TRBV6-4 - -
CASRRLAGEYEQYF TGTGCCAGCAGGAGACTAGCGGGAGAGTACGAGCAGTACTTC TRBJ2-7 TRBV2 TRBD2 -
CASSQEPGQGIGGGGYTF TGCGCCAGCAGCCAAGAACCGGGACAGGGGATTGGGGGTGGTGGCTACACCTTC TRBJ1-2 TRBV4-1 TRBD1 -
CASSQDMGRGLSVAKNIQYF TGCGCCAGCAGCCAAGATATGGGCAGGGGCCTAAGTGTGGCCAAAAACATTCAGTACTTC TRBJ2-4 TRBV4-3 - -
CASSVERGGSSTDTQYF TGCGCCAGCAGTGTCGAGCGGGGGGGCTCTAGCACAGATACGCAGTATTTT TRBJ2-3 TRBV10-2 TRBD2 -
CASSTGMRDTQYF TGTGCCTCCAGTACGGGGATGCGAGATACGCAGTATTTT TRBJ2-3 TRBV19 - -
CASSRGRSEGEGETQYF TGTGCCAGCAGCCGAGGAAGGTCGGAGGGGGAGGGAGAGACCCAGTACTTC TRBJ2-5 TRBV4-2 - -
CAWTVGGGYTF TGTGCCTGGACGGTTGGCGGCGGCTACACCTTC TRBJ1-2 TRBV30 - -
CASSLLVGVGEVYSNQPQHF TGTGCCAGCAGTTTATTAGTTGGGGTGGGGGAGGTATATAGCAATCAGCCCCAGCATTTT TRBJ1-5 TRBV28 - -
CASSLGLAGLAADTQYF TGCGCCAGCAGCTTGGGACTAGCGGGGTTGGCGGCAGATACGCAGTATTTT TRBJ2-3 TRBV5-1 TRBD2 -
CASSLGPLYSNQPQHF TGTGCCAGCAGTTTAGGGCCCTTATATAGCAATCAGCCCCAGCATTTT TRBJ1-5 TRBV28 - -
CASSLGLHNEQFF TGTGCCAGCAGCCTGGGACTTCACAATGAGCAGTTCTTC TRBJ2-1 TRBV11-2 - -
CASSLLSQHSPNEKLFF TGTGCCAGCAGTTTACTCTCCCAACATAGCCCAAATGAAAAACTGTTTTTT TRBJ1-4 TRBV27 - few
CASRSPGQEKLFF TGTGCCAGCAGGTCACCGGGACAGGAAAAACTGTTTTTT TRBJ1-4 TRBV7-9 TRBD1 -
CASSPAIGTGIYEQYF TGCGCCAGCAGCCCAGCGATCGGGACAGGGATCTACGAGCAGTACTTC TRBJ2-7 TRBV4-1 TRBD1 -
CASSARGPADTQYF TGTGCCAGCAGTGCTAGGGGGCCGGCAGATACGCAGTATTTT TRBJ2-3 TRBV2 TRBD1 -
CASSAGIMAGRGFANEQFF TGTGCCAGCAGCGCCGGAATAATGGCCGGCCGGGGTTTCGCGAATGAGCAGTTCTTC TRBJ2-1 TRBV9 - -
CASSQEGRGEQYF TGCGCCAGCAGCCAAGAAGGCAGAGGCGAGCAGTACTTC TRBJ2-7 TRBV4-3 - -
CASSPPGQANYEQYF TGCGCCAGCAGCCCCCCGGGACAGGCCAACTACGAGCAGTACTTC TRBJ2-7 TRBV5-1 TRBD1 -
CASSQDRGRFTNEKLFF TGCGCCAGCAGCCAGGACAGGGGGCGCTTTACTAATGAAAAACTGTTTTTT TRBJ1-4 TRBV4-1 TRBD1 -